The rows below give T cell receptor beta chains drawn from one sample of a study of human T cells and chemical hapten exposure. TCRdb ran MiXCR on the 5' RACE reads and lists one entry per CDR3 protein. The sample records tens of thousands of distinct CDR3 sequences, 6% to 8.5% being singletons. The source of these receptors is a male donor in good health. CDR3s include the opening cysteine and the closing phenylalanine or tryptophan. A D gene is named only where the DNA matches it firmly. Some rows mark clone size as missing; the rest say once, few, many or name a class of expanded clone.

v_call: TRBV15
d_call: NA
clone_size: NA
j_call: TRBJ2-1
cdr3_nt: TGTGCCACCAGCAGAGAAGGCAGCCCGCAGTTCTTC
cdr3_aa: CATSREGSPQFF

v_call: TRBV12-3/TRBV12-4
d_call: TRBD1
clone_size: few
j_call: TRBJ1-5
cdr3_nt: TGTGCCAGCAGGACAGGGGACGGCCAGCCCCAGCATTTT
cdr3_aa: CASRTGDGQPQHF

v_call: TRBV30
d_call: TRBD1
clone_size: many
j_call: TRBJ2-5
cdr3_nt: TGTGCCTGGAGGGGGACAGGGAGTCAAGAGACCCAGTACTTC
cdr3_aa: CAWRGTGSQETQYF

v_call: TRBV12-3/TRBV12-4
d_call: NA
clone_size: few
j_call: TRBJ1-3
cdr3_nt: TGTGCCAGCAGCCAGGGGCCTGGAAACACCATATATTTT
cdr3_aa: CASSQGPGNTIYF

v_call: TRBV7-2
d_call: NA
clone_size: many
j_call: TRBJ1-2
cdr3_nt: TGTGCCAGCAACCCGACTCCGACGGTTAACTATGGCTACACCTTC
cdr3_aa: CASNPTPTVNYGYTF

v_call: TRBV6-5
d_call: NA
clone_size: few
j_call: TRBJ1-5
cdr3_nt: TGTGCCAGCGCCAGGACTAGTCTTGATAGCAATCAGCCCCAGCATTTT
cdr3_aa: CASARTSLDSNQPQHF

v_call: TRBV5-1
d_call: NA
clone_size: many
j_call: TRBJ2-7
cdr3_nt: TGCGCCAGCAGCTTGGACAGCGCAAGAACCTACGAGCAGTACTTC
cdr3_aa: CASSLDSARTYEQYF

v_call: TRBV2
d_call: TRBD1
clone_size: few
j_call: TRBJ1-5
cdr3_nt: TGTGCCAGCAGTGAAAGGGGACAGGGCAGCAATCAGCCCCAGCATTTT
cdr3_aa: CASSERGQGSNQPQHF

v_call: TRBV6-2/TRBV6-3
d_call: NA
clone_size: NA
j_call: TRBJ1-4
cdr3_nt: TGTGCCAGCACCACCCCCCGGGAGACAACTAATGAAAAACTGTTTTTT
cdr3_aa: CASTTPRETTNEKLFF

v_call: TRBV7-8
d_call: NA
clone_size: NA
j_call: TRBJ2-7
cdr3_nt: TGTGCCAGCAGCTTAGAGGGACTTCCCTACGAGCAGTACTTC
cdr3_aa: CASSLEGLPYEQYF